This TCR beta chain emerged from a study of shared clonotypes between healthy human individuals. Every donor was a Caucasian adult from Nashville, Tennessee. Subsets obtained from CD4+ cells comprised CD45RA+ naive and CD45RA-negative memory cells. Using immunoSEQ multiplex PCR, the repertoire was profiled, and TCRdb retains in-frame clones only, with some absent. The table includes about 700,000 clones, over 65% detected once. This clone was observed a single time. The CDR3 spans 14 residues. Germline V gene data show CDR1 as MNHEY and CDR2 as SVGAGI. V lost 6 bases and J 7 bases, leaving 18 bases between the germline ends.

Material for sequencing was memory CD4+ T cells sorted from blood. As to subset: CD45RA-negative fraction. The TCR sequence derives from a woman aged 25 to 39 in good health. The rearrangement uses TRBV6-5 and TRBJ1-1, with D possibly being TRBD1 (6 bases). CDR3 DNA sequence: TGTGCCAGCAGAGTAACAGGGAAAGGGGGTGAAGCTTTCTTT. It specifies CASRVTGKGGEAFF.